This T cell receptor (beta chain) was recorded in a study of blood T cell repertoires in COVID-19. The protocol was immunoSEQ multiplex PCR, while the TCRdb copy is restricted to in-frame clones and leaves out a portion. This sample has 400,000 to 450,000 clones, with about nine tenths found just once. Trimming took off 4 bases at V and 0 bases at J, with 7 bases between the two ends. Germline-derived CDR1 and CDR2 are MNHEY and SVGAGI. There are 15 residues in the CDR3. The origin of this receptor is a woman in her fifties or sixties with COVID-19, enrolled during active disease. Sequencing was done on a sample of peripheral blood. The chain couples TRBV6-5 to TRBJ2-6, with D uncertain. In nucleotides, the CDR3 is TGTGCCAGCAGTTTCACCGGCTCTGGGGCCAACGTCCTGACTTTC. This codes for CASSFTGSGANVLTF.